The present TCR beta chain was sequenced within a study of long-term antiretroviral therapy in people with HIV. With survey level as its setting, the immunoSEQ assay was v3.0. Clones were sequenced by immunoSEQ multiplex PCR, and TCRdb holds only the in-frame ones, with some missing. In the table there are around 19,000 clones, just under 80% of which are singletons. Germline loops: CDR1 SEHNR, CDR2 FQNEAQ (reference sequence). This CDR3 contains 14 residues. The ends were cut back, 5 bases at V and 6 bases at J, with 16 bases in the middle. Points from the study as a whole: Post-ART diversity increased but stayed below transplant donor controls.

Treatment for all HIV-infected participants took place in the United States. This clone was recorded a few times. What it binds is not known. This TCR was recovered from a woman aged 45-59 years with HIV. The genes are TRBV7-9 and TRBJ1-2, with a possible D match to TRBD1 (6 bases). Sequencing used unsorted PBMCs, obtained 0.3 years after starting antiretroviral therapy. CDR3 nucleotide sequence: TGTGCCAGCAGCCAGGAGGCCAGGGGCGATGGCTACACCTTC. Residues: CASSQEARGDGYTF.